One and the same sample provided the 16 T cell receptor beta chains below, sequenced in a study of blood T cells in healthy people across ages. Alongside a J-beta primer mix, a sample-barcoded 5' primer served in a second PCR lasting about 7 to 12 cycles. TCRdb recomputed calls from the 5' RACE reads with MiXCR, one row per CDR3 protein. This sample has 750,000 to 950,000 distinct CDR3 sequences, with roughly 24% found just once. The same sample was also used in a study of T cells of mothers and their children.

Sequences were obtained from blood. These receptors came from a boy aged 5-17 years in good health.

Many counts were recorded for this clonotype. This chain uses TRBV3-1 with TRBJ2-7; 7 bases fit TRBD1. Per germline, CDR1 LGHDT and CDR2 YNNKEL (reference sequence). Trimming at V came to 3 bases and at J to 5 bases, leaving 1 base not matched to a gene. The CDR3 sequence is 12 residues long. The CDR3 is CASSQTGNEQYF. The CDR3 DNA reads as TGTGCCAGCAGCCAGACAGGGAACGAGCAGTACTTC.

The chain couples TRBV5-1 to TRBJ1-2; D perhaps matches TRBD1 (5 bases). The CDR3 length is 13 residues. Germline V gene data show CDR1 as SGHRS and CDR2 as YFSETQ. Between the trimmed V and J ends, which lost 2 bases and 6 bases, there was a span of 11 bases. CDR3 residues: CASSFQTDDGYTF. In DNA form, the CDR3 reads TGCGCCAGCAGCTTCCAGACAGACGATGGCTACACCTTC.

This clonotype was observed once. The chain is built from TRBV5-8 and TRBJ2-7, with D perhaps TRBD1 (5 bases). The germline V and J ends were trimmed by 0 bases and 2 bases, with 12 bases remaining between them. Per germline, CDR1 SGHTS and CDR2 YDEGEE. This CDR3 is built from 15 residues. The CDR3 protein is CASSLAAGIAYEQYF. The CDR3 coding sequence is TGTGCCAGCAGCTTGGCTGCAGGGATCGCCTACGAGCAGTACTTC.

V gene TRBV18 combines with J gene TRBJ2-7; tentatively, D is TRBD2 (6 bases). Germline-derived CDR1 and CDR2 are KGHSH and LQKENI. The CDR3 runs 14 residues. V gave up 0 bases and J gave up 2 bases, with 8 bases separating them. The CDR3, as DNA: TGTGCCAGCTCACCACCGGAGGGTCCCTACGAGCAGTACTTC. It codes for CASSPPEGPYEQYF.

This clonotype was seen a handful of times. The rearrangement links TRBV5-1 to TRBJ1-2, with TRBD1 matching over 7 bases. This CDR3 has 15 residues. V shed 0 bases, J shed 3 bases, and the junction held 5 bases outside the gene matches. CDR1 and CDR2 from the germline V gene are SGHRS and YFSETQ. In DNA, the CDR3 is TGCGCCAGCAGCTTGGCGGGACAGTCGTACTATGGCTACACCTTC. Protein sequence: CASSLAGQSYYGYTF.

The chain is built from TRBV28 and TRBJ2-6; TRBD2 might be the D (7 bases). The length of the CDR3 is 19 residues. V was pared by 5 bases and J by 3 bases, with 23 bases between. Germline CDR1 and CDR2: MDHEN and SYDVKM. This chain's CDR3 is CASSAPLLAGAHGANVLTF. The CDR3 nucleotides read TGTGCCAGCAGTGCCCCTCTCCTCGCGGGGGCGCATGGGGCCAACGTCCTGACTTTC.

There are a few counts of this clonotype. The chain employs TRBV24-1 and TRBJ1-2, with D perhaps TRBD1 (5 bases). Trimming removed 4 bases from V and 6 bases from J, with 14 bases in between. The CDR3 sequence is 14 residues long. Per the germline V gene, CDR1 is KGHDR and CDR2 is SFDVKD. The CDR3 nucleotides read TGTGCCACCAGTGACTCGGGGCGACCCCATGGCTACACCTTC. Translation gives CATSDSGRPHGYTF.

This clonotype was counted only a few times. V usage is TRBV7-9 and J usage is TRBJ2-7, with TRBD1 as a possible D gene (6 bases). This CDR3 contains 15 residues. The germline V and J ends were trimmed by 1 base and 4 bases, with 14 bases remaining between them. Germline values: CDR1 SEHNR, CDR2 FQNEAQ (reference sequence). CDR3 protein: CASSLEGVFGYEQYF. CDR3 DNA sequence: TGTGCCAGCAGCTTAGAGGGGGTATTCGGGTACGAGCAGTACTTC.

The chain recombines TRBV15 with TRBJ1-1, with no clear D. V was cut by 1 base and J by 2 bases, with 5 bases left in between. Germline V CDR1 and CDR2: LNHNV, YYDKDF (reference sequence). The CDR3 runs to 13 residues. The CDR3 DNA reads TGTGCCACCAGCAGAGGAGGTAACACTGAAGCTTTCTTT. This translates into CATSRGGNTEAFF. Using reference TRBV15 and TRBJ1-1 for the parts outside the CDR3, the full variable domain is DAMVIQNPRYQVTQFGKPVTLSCSQTLNHNVMYWYQQKSSQAPKLLFHYYDKDFNNEADTPDNFQSRRPNTSFCFLDIRSPGLGDTAMYLCATSRGGNTEAFFGQGTRLTVV.

The DNA of the CDR3 is TGTGCCAGCAGCCATGGGACAGACCCCTCCCTCCAAGAGACCCAGTACTTC. The encoded protein is CASSHGTDPSLQETQYF. The rearrangement uses TRBV5-5 and TRBJ2-5; 7 bases are a match to TRBD1. Germline V gene lookup returns CDR1 SGHKS and CDR2 YYEKEE (reference sequence). V trimming: 4 bases; J trimming: 1 base; junction bases outside the gene matches: 13. This CDR3 comprises 17 residues.

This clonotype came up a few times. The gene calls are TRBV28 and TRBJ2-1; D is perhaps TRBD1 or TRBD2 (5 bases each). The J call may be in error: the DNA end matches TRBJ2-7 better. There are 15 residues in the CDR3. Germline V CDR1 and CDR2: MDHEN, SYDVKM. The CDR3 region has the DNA TGTGCCAGCATTACATCCGGGACCTATCCCTACGAGCAGTACTTC. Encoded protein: CASITSGTYPYEQYF.

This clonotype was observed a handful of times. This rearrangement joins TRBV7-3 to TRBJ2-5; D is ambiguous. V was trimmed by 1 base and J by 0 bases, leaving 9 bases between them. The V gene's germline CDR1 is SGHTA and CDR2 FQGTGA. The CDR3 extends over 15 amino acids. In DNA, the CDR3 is TGTGCCAGCAGCTTAAACGGTGGTAACCAAGAGACCCAGTACTTC. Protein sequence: CASSLNGGNQETQYF.

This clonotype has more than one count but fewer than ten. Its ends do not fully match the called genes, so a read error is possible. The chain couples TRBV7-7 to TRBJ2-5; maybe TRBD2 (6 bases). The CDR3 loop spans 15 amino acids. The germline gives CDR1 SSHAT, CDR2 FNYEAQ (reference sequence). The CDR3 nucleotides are TGTGCTAGCAGCACAGGAGGGGCCCTCCAAGAGACCCAGTACTTC. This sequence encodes CASSTGGALQETQYF.

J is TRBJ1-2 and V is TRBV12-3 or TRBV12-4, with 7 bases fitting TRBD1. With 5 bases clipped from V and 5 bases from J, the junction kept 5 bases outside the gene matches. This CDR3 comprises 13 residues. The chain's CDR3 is CASSPRGPYGYTF. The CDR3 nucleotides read TGTGCCAGCAGTCCTAGGGGGCCGTATGGCTACACCTTC.

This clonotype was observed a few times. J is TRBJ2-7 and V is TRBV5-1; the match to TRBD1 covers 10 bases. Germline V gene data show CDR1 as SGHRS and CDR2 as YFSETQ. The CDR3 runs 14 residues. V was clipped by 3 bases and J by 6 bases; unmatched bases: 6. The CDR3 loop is CASSYGQGGGEQYF. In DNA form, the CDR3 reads TGCGCCAGCAGCTACGGACAGGGGGGCGGCGAGCAGTACTTC.

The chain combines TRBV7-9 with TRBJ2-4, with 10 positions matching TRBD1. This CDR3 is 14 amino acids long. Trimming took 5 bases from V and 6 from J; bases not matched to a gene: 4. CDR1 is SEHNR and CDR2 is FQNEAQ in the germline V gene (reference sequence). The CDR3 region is CASSPWDRGNIQYF. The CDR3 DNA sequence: TGTGCCAGCAGCCCCTGGGACAGGGGAAACATTCAGTACTTC.